These 12 T cell receptor beta chains were all obtained from the same sample, sequenced in a study of T cell responses to AZD1222 COVID-19 vaccine. Sequencing was performed with immunoSEQ multiplex PCR; in TCRdb, only in-frame clones are kept and a portion is missing. The sample has some 84,000 clones; roughly 85% are singletons. Sequenced material: peripheral blood, taken 28 days after the second AZD1222 dose. These TCRs come from an adult who received the AZD1222 COVID-19 vaccine.

V usage is TRBV5-6 and J usage is TRBJ2-7; 7 nucleotides align to TRBD1. Per the germline V gene, CDR1 is SGHDT and CDR2 is YYEEEE. CDR3 length: 15 amino acids. Unmatched junction bases numbered 9, after V lost 4 bases and J lost 2 bases. The CDR3 spells CASSPGYGTAYEQYF. The CDR3 region has the DNA TGTGCCAGCAGCCCGGGCTATGGGACAGCCTACGAGCAGTACTTC.

This sequence joins TRBV5-1 and TRBJ2-1; tentatively, D is TRBD2 (7 bases). Per germline, CDR1 SGHRS and CDR2 YFSETQ. Between the trimmed V and J ends, which lost 0 bases and 4 bases, there was a span of 17 bases. The CDR3 is 17 amino acids. The CDR3 DNA sequence: TGCGCCAGCAGCTTGGTAGGCGGGGGCCAGGGGTACAATGAGCAGTTCTTC. It is translated as CASSLVGGGQGYNEQFF.

V usage is TRBV7-9 and J usage is TRBJ2-1; 8 bases map to TRBD1. V trimming: 5 bases; J trimming: 0 bases; junction bases outside the gene matches: 3. The germline CDR1 and CDR2 sequences are SEHNR and FQNEAQ (reference sequence). The CDR3 length is 15 residues. CDR3: CASSPRGLSYNEQFF. The CDR3 nucleotides are TGTGCCAGCAGCCCCAGGGGGCTCTCCTACAATGAGCAGTTCTTC.

A single count supports this clone. V gene TRBV10-3 combines with J gene TRBJ2-5; the D gene is possibly TRBD1 (5 bases). Trimming removed 10 bases from V and 0 bases from J, with 18 bases in between. CDR1 ENHRY and CDR2 SYGVKD come from the germline V gene. CDR3 length: 15 residues. The CDR3 protein is CATQAQGMYQETQYF. CDR3 sequence (DNA): TGTGCCACCCAGGCGCAGGGAATGTACCAAGAGACCCAGTACTTC.

The chain uses TRBV7-3 and TRBJ2-7; 10 bases match TRBD1. J lost 2 bases, V lost 5 bases, and 6 bases had no gene match. Germline loops: CDR1 SGHTA, CDR2 FQGTGA. The CDR3 spans 15 residues. The CDR3 DNA sequence: TGTGCCAGCAGCGTGTCCGGGACAGGGGCCTACGAGCAGTACTTC. Translated, it gives CASSVSGTGAYEQYF.

The chain couples TRBV19 to TRBJ1-2; tentative D call: TRBD1 (6 bases). This CDR3 comprises 14 residues. Germline CDR1 reads LNHDA; CDR2 reads SQIVND (reference sequence). Trimming removed 5 bases from V and 2 bases from J, with 12 bases in between. The CDR3 nucleotides read TGTGCCAGTAGTCCGGACAGAACCAACTATGGCTACACCTTC. Its translation is CASSPDRTNYGYTF.

V gene TRBV9 combines with J gene TRBJ2-1; 7 bases align to TRBD2. The CDR3 is 14 residues long. The V and J ends lost 0 bases and 7 bases, in that order; junction bases with no gene match: 4. Per germline, CDR1 SGDLS and CDR2 YYNGEE. The CDR3 spells CASSVVREGNEQFF. CDR3 coding DNA: TGTGCCAGCAGCGTAGTCAGGGAGGGGAATGAGCAGTTCTTC.

The chain combines TRBV28 with TRBJ2-7, with TRBD1 matching over 7 bases. CDR1 is MDHEN, CDR2 SYDVKM, per germline. Losses at the gene ends were 6 bases for V and 1 base for J; bases not matched to a gene: 6. There are 14 residues in the CDR3. CDR3: CASRTGQASYEQYF. In DNA form, the CDR3 reads TGTGCCAGCAGAACAGGACAGGCGTCCTACGAGCAGTACTTC.

The CDR3 is CASSDRGYNTGELFF. The CDR3 coding sequence is TGTGCCAGCAGTGACAGGGGCTATAACACCGGGGAGCTGTTTTTT. J is TRBJ2-2 and V is TRBV2, with D possibly being TRBD1 (6 bases). This CDR3 is 15 amino acids long. The V end lost 3 bases, the J end lost 2 bases, and 10 bases lay between the germline ends. From germline, CDR1 is SNHLY and CDR2 FYNNEI.

This clone showed up many times. The CDR3 region is CASSSGTRQSYNSPLHF. The CDR3 DNA sequence: TGTGCCAGCAGTTCCGGGACTAGACAGAGTTATAATTCACCCCTCCACTTT. J is TRBJ1-6 and V is TRBV6-2 or TRBV6-3, with D possibly TRBD1 on 5 matching bases. This CDR3 spans 17 amino acids. With 4 bases removed from V and 4 bases from J, the gap between germline ends came to 17 bases. CDR1 and CDR2 (germline): MNHEY, SVGEGT.

The rearrangement links TRBV7-3 to TRBJ1-1, with D perhaps matching TRBD1 (6 bases). The CDR3 totals 15 residues. In germline, CDR1 is SGHTA, CDR2 FQGTGA. V was pared by 3 bases and J by 3 bases, with 14 bases between. The CDR3 reads CASSFTGKGDTEAFF. CDR3 DNA sequence: TGTGCCAGCAGCTTTACAGGGAAAGGGGACACTGAAGCTTTCTTT.

The rearrangement links TRBV18 to TRBJ2-7; no clear D gene. Trimming stripped 3 bases from V and 2 bases from J, with 14 bases between. The CDR3 runs 15 residues. Germline lookup yields CDR1 KGHSH and CDR2 LQKENI. The CDR3 region is CASSPQAPRTYEQYF. CDR3 bases: TGTGCCAGCTCACCTCAGGCACCGAGAACCTACGAGCAGTACTTC.